Listed here is a single T cell receptor beta chain. Its antigen is unknown. The germline V gene has CDR1 LGHNA and CDR2 YSLEER. Trimming shortened V by 3 bases and J by 0 bases, and 10 bases separated the two germline ends. The CDR3 contains 15 residues. The data are from a study of cytomegalovirus exposure and HLA in healthy donors. Study outcomes and limitations: Reportedly, cytomegalovirus status was diagnosed with high sensitivity and specificity.

Sequencing was performed with immunoSEQ multiplex PCR; in TCRdb, only in-frame clones are kept and a portion is missing. The sample consists of 200,000 to 300,000 clones, roughly 87% of them appearing once. This sequence joins TRBV4-3 and TRBJ2-3; no firm D call. This receptor was identified in a young woman in good health and CMV-seronegative. Sequencing input: PBMCs. CDR3 in amino acids: CASSQSTVSTDTQYF. CDR3 DNA: TGCGCCAGCAGCCAGTCAACGGTTAGCACAGATACGCAGTATTTT.